This TCR beta chain stems from a study of T cell responses to AZD1222 COVID-19 vaccine. Study findings and constraints: Regions 160-218 and 743-854 held dominance among vaccine-associated CD4 TCRs, which spanned spike. Donor demographics were predominantly white British with a female majority; clonal diversity may be underestimated. Reportedly, nearly half the spike-specific TCRs target unmutated variant regions.

Clones were read by immunoSEQ multiplex PCR, and TCRdb kept only the in-frame ones, dropping some. Of fewer than 200,000 clones detected, around 90% appear once; the ten largest clones hold around 3.6%. The CDR3 totals 13 residues. V lost 3 bases to trimming and J lost 0 bases, with 2 bases between them. Germline-derived CDR1 and CDR2 are MNHEY and SMNVEV (reference sequence). On this clone: What it binds is not known.

The J gene is TRBJ1-4, the V gene TRBV27; D unresolved. Sequenced here: peripheral blood, sampled 28 days after the second dose of the MenACWY control vaccine. This sequence was found in an adult who received the MenACWY meningococcal vaccine as a control. The CDR3 DNA reads as TGTGCCAGCAGTTTCACAACTAATGAAAAACTGTTTTTT. Its translation is CASSFTTNEKLFF.